A single sample is the source of the 4 T cell receptor beta chains below, sequenced in a study of blood T cell repertoires in COVID-19. This table comes from immunoSEQ multiplex PCR, and its TCRdb copy is limited to in-frame clones, with some not included. The table has nearly 200,000 clones, more than 80% seen once; the top ten hold around 8%. Sequencing was carried out using PBMCs or T cells enriched from blood (not recorded which). The receptors stem from a young woman who had recovered from COVID-19.

The DNA of the CDR3 is TGTGCCAGCAGCTTGGGACAGTACTATGGCTACACCTTC. It translates to CASSLGQYYGYTF. The chain has TRBV7-2 and TRBJ1-2; TRBD1 matches 7 bases. Germline lookup yields CDR1 SGHTA and CDR2 FQGNSA. CDR3 length equals 13 residues. The J segment lost 3 bases and the V segment lost 3 bases, leaving 1 base of the junction unmatched.

Written as DNA, the CDR3 is TGTGCCAGCAGCCAAGAACTAGCGGGGCTCTTCAATGAGCAGTTCTTC. This sequence encodes CASSQELAGLFNEQFF. The chain carries TRBV3-1 (or the pseudogene TRBV3-2) and TRBJ2-1; 10 nucleotides line up with TRBD2. The CDR3 spans 16 residues. Germline CDR1 is LGHDT and CDR2 is YNNKEL (reference sequence). The ends lost 0 bases at V and 6 bases at J; junction bases unmatched: 5.

CDR3 loop: CASSRQGGNQPQHF. In nucleotides, the CDR3 is TGTGCCAGCAGCCGACAGGGGGGCAATCAGCCCCAGCATTTT. The chain joins TRBV3-1 (or the pseudogene TRBV3-2) to TRBJ1-5; 9 nucleotides match TRBD1. The CDR3 is 14 residues long. Germline CDR1 reads LGHDT; CDR2 reads YNNKEL (reference sequence). J gave up 2 bases and V 4 bases, and 0 bases lay outside the gene matches.

This rearrangement joins TRBV27 to TRBJ2-1; D is undetermined. This CDR3 region has 13 residues. CDR1 MNHEY and CDR2 SMNVEV come from the germline V gene (reference sequence). Trimming shortened V by 3 bases and J by 10 bases, and 13 bases separated the two germline ends. The CDR3 loop is CASSFVVLEEQFF. CDR3 nucleotide sequence: TGTGCCAGCAGTTTTGTAGTTTTGGAGGAGCAGTTCTTC.